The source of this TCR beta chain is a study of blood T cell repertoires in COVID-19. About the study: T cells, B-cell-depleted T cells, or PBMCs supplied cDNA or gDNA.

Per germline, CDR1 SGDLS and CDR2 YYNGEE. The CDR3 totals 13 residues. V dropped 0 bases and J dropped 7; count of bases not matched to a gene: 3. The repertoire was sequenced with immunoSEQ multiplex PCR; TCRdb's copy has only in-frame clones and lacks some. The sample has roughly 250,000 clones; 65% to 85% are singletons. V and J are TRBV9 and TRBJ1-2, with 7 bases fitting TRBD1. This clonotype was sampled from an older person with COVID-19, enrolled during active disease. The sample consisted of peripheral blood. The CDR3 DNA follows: TGTGCCAGCAGCGTAGTACAGGGGTCTGGCTACACCTTC. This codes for CASSVVQGSGYTF.